The present entry profiles one T cell receptor beta chain with its context. Its antigen is unidentified. The record originates from a study of T cell responses to AZD1222 COVID-19 vaccine. For the study at large: Pooling was applied to second doses at about 4 or about 12 weeks. Study-wide results and limits: Recipients of AZD1222 seropositive at baseline numbered only 6 or 7. Reportedly, nearly half of unique spike TCRs recognized epitopes outside B.1.351/B.1.1.7 mutations. Among the donors, most were white British and more were female, and clonal diversity was possibly underestimated.

Germline CDR1 reads SGHRS; CDR2 reads YFSETQ. CDR3 size: 17 residues. The V and J ends lost 4 bases and 7 bases, in that order; junction bases with no gene match: 19. The protocol was immunoSEQ multiplex PCR, while the TCRdb copy is restricted to in-frame clones and leaves out a portion. Of about 120,000 clones in the sample, just under 90% were seen once. The chain carries TRBV5-1 and TRBJ2-7; 8 positions agree with TRBD2. Sequenced here: peripheral blood, sampled on day 0 of AZD1222 vaccination. This receptor was obtained from an adult in good health. The CDR3 nucleotides read TGCGCCAGCAGCCTCGGCGGTATCAGCGGGAGCCGTGGTGAGCAGTACTTC. Its protein is CASSLGGISGSRGEQYF. Using reference TRBV5-1 and TRBJ2-7 for the parts outside the CDR3, the full variable domain is KAGVTQTPRYLIKTRGQQVTLSCSPISGHRSVSWYQQTPGQGLQFLFEYFSETQRNKGNFPGRFSGRQFSNSRSEMNVSTLELGDSALYLCASSLGGISGSRGEQYFGPGTRLTVT.